This TCR beta chain originates from a study of blood T cell repertoires in COVID-19. Germline loops: CDR1 MGHRA, CDR2 YSYEKL. The CDR3 contains 15 residues. The ends lost 3 bases at V and 4 bases at J; junction bases unmatched: 6. Using immunoSEQ multiplex PCR, the repertoire was profiled, and TCRdb retains in-frame clones only, with some absent. The repertoire has approximately 50,000 clones, 70% to 80% of them found once; the top ten carry around 20%. Material: peripheral blood. The receptor was isolated from a man aged 50 to 60 with active or convalescent COVID-19. This chain connects TRBV4-1 to TRBJ1-1; 9 bases fit TRBD1. The CDR3 bases are TGCGCCAGCAGCCAGCAACAGGGGGCAGTCACTGAAGCTTTCTTT. Its protein is CASSQQQGAVTEAFF.